This T cell receptor beta chain was profiled in a study of tumor-infiltrating lymphocytes in localized non-small cell lung cancer (dated by TCRdb to the early 2020s). Background for the entire study: The cohort included patients whose samples were collected after neoadjuvant chemotherapy, as well as both smokers and never-smokers and several histologies. From each patient came resected tumor tissue plus uninvolved lung tissue from that same patient, and the uninvolved lung tissue was described as non-adjacent to the tumor. TCR sequencing was one of several integrated assays, alongside flow cytometry, multiplex immunofluorescence, RNA-seq, exome sequencing and proteomics, applied to the same patients. In total, the ICON cohort was made up of approximately 140 surgical patients who had localized non-small cell lung cancer and whose tumors were resected. The paired tumor versus uninvolved lung comparison of immunoSEQ T-cell fraction included a few dozen patients.

Details on this clone: The specificity of this receptor is unknown. No clone much larger than this one lies a single base away; base qualities are absent.

According to the germline V gene, CDR1 reads MNHNS and CDR2 reads SASEGT. Compared with germline, V lacks 6 bases and J lacks 4 bases; bases without a gene match: 2. The CDR3 runs 13 residues from the cysteine to the phenylalanine. Only the CDR3 part of the read is kept: 39 bases, read in frame from the first base. The first patient joined ICON in the first half of 2016, and enrollment wrapped up when the last patient was enrolled in late 2018. From a subcohort of 75 to 90 patients, fresh tumor and matched uninvolved tissue were collected for in-depth immune analyses, including TCR sequencing. DNA isolated from bulk tissue, without cell sorting, was used for TCR sequencing. The immunoSEQ assay used for TCR sequencing gave the T-cell fraction in both tumor and uninvolved lung tissue. As for how the authors treated the data: For survival analysis, patients were divided into high (upper tertile) and low (lower two tertiles) T-cell fraction groups, which were compared by log-rank test. A signed-rank test was used to test differences in T-cell fraction between paired tumor and uninvolved lung samples. This immuneACCESS table, as held by TCRdb, lists in-frame sequences with V and J called but not all clones. Of the missing ones, under half trace to an unresolved V gene in checked studies; the others have no known cause. The V and J calls and clone size come from that table; D and trimming were worked out from the DNA. The sample table contains some 10,000 clones; only one count was recorded for around 70% of them. More than 20% of the sample is held by the ten biggest clonotypes.

Study-wide findings and limitations: Recurrence-free survival showed no association with tumor T-cell fraction from TCR sequencing (p = 0.61). Consistent with immunofluorescence CD3 counts, TCRbeta sequencing supported greater T cell infiltration in tumors than in uninvolved lung tissue. Assay coverage differed among patients according to how much tissue was available, so only a subset of the cohort had TCR sequencing. Because different assays used different pieces of the same tissue, technical variation could not be distinguished from intratumor heterogeneity. The TCR-derived T-cell fraction showed no difference between the flow cytometry-defined immunotypes IM1 (good prognosis) and IM2 (poor prognosis).

The sequencing sample was made of lung tumor tissue. The rearranged chain carries TRBV6-1 and TRBJ2-3; 9 central bases correspond to TRBD2. The source of this sequence is a human donor with non-small cell lung cancer. The CDR3: CASRGLAADTQYF. The DNA sequence reads TGTGCCAGCAGGGGACTAGCAGCAGATACGCAGTATTTT.